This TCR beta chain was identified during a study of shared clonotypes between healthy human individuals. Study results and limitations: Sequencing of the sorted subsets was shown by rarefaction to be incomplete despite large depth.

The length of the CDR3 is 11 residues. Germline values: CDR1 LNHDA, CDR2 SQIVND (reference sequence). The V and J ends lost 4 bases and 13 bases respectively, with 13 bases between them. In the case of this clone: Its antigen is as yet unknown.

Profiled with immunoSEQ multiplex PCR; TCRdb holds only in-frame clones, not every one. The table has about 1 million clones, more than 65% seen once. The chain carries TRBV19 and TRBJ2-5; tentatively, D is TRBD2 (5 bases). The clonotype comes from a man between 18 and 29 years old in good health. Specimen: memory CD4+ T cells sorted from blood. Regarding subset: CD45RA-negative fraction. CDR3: CASSSGPGRYF. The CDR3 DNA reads TGTGCCAGTAGTAGCGGGCCCGGCCGGTACTTC.